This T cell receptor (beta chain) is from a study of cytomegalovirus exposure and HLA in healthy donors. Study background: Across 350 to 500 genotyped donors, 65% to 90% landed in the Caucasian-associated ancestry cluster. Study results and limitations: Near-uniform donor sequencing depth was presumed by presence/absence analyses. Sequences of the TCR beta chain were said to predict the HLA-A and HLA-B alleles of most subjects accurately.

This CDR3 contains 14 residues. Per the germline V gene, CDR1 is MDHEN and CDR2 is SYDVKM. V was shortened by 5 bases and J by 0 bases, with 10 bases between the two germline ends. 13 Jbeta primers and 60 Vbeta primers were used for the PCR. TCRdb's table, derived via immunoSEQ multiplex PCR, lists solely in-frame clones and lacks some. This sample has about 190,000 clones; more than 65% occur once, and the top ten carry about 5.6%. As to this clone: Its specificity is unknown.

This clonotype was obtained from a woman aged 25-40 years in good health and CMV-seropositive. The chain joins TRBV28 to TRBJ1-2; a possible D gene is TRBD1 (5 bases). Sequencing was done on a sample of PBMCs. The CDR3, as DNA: TGTGCCAGCAGTAGGCCGACAGCTAACTATGGCTACACCTTC. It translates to CASSRPTANYGYTF.